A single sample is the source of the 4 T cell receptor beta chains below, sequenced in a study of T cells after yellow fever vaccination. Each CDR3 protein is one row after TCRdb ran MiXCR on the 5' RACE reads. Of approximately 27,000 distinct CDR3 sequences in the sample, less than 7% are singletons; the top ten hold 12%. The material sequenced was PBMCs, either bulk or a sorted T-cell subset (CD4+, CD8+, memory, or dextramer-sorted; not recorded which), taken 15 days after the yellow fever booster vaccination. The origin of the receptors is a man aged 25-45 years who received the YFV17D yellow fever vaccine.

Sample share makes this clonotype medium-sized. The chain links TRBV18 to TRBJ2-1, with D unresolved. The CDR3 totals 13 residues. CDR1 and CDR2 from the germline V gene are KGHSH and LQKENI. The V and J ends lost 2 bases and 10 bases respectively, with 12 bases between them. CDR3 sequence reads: CASSPALSGEQFF. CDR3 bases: TGTGCCAGCTCACCAGCTTTATCCGGGGAGCAGTTCTTC. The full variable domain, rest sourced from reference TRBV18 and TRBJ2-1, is NAGVMQNPRHLVRRRGQEARLRCSPMKGHSHVYWYRQLPEEGLKFMVYLQKENIIDESGMPKERFSAEFPKEGPSILRIQQVVRGDSAAYFCASSPALSGEQFFGPGTRLTVL.

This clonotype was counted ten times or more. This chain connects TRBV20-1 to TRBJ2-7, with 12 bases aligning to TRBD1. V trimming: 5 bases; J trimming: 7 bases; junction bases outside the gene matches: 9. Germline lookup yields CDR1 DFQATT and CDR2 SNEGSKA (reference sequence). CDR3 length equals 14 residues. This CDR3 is CSAGSGTGGGEQYF. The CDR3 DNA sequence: TGCAGTGCTGGTTCCGGGACAGGGGGCGGTGAGCAGTACTTC.

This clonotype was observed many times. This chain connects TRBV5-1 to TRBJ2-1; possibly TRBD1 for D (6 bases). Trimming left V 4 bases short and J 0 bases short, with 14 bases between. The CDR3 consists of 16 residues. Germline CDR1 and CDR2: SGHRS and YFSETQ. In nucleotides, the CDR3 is TGCGCCAGCAGCCAACAGGGTCCTGGCTCCTACAATGAGCAGTTCTTC. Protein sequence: CASSQQGPGSYNEQFF.

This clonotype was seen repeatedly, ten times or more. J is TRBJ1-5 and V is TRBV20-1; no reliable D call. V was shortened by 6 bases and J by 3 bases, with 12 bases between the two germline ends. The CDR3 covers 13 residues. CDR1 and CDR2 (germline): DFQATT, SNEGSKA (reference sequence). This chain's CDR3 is CSATRSFNQPQHF. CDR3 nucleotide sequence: TGCAGTGCCACGCGTAGTTTCAATCAGCCCCAGCATTTT.